What follows is one TCR beta chain and its context. As yet, its antigen is unknown. Profiling relied on immunoSEQ multiplex PCR, and the TCRdb table lists in-frame clones only, not all of them. This table has around 140,000 clones, approximately 90% appearing once. The sample originates from a study of T cell responses to AZD1222 COVID-19 vaccine. Study details: Samples with a second dose at about 4 or about 12 weeks were pooled together. Study results and limitations: Spike as a whole was targeted by vaccine-associated CD4 TCRs, dominant at 160-218 and 743-854. Elevations in Spike-specific TCR breadth and depth followed administration of two AZD1222 doses.

V was clipped by 4 bases and J by 2 bases; unmatched bases: 12. Germline lookup yields CDR1 SEHNR and CDR2 FQNEAQ (reference sequence). The CDR3 length is 18 residues. Sequenced here: peripheral blood, sampled on day 0 of AZD1222 vaccination. The V and J genes are TRBV7-9 and TRBJ1-2; TRBD1 matches at 11 bases. The receptor was derived from an adult in good health. CDR3 protein: CASSSPVGQGVENYGYTF. CDR3 in DNA: TGTGCCAGCAGCTCACCCGTGGGACAGGGGGTGGAAAACTATGGCTACACCTTC.